The T cell receptor (beta chain) under discussion was sequenced for a study of cytomegalovirus exposure and HLA in healthy donors. General study findings and limits: What was likely a sequencing artifact was a cluster of highly shared sequence variants. According to an earlier analysis, most TCR beta V segments yielded productive rearrangements about 90% or about 30% of the time. Follow-up analysis found HLA locus-dependent TCR association rates, highest for DRB1 and lowest for HLA-C.

Turning to this clone: What it binds is not known.

60 Vbeta and 13 Jbeta primers were used in PCR. Clones were sequenced by immunoSEQ multiplex PCR, and TCRdb holds only the in-frame ones, with some missing. Of some 150,000 clones listed, more than 75% are singletons. The CDR3 is 14 residues long. CDR1 and CDR2 from the germline V gene are SGHNT and YYREEE (reference sequence). Trimming took 0 bases from V and 0 from J, leaving 3 bases between them. This TCR was sampled from a male donor in good health and CMV-seronegative. The chain recombines TRBV5-4 with TRBJ2-2; D is uncertain. The sequencing input was PBMCs. The CDR3 loop reads CASSLDSNTGELFF. The CDR3 DNA follows: TGTGCCAGCAGCTTGGACTCGAACACCGGGGAGCTGTTTTTT.